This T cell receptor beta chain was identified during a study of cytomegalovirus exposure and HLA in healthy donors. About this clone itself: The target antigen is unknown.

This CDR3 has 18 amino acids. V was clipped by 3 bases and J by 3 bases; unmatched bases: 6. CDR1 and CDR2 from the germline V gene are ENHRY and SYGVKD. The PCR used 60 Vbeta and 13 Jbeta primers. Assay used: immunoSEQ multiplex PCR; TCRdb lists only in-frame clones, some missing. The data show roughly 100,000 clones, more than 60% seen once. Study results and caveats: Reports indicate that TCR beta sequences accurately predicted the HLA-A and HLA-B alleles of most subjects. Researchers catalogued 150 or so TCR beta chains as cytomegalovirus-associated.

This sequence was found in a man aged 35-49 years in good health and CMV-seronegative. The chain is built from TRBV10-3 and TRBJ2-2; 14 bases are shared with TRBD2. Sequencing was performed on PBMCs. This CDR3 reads CAISEGGTSGGYTGELFF. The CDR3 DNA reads TGTGCCATCAGTGAAGGGGGGACTAGCGGGGGATACACCGGGGAGCTGTTTTTT.